The rows below give T cell receptor beta chains drawn from one sample of a study of T cell responses to AZD1222 COVID-19 vaccine. The protocol was immunoSEQ multiplex PCR, while the TCRdb copy is restricted to in-frame clones and leaves out a portion. The repertoire has 90,000 to 100,000 clones, 85% to 90% of them found once; the top ten carry 7.5%. Here the sequenced sample was peripheral blood, taken on day 0 of AZD1222 vaccination. These receptors were taken from an adult in good health. Both conserved end residues are part of each CDR3. Each record gives: D gene, clone size, J gene, V gene, CDR3 DNA, CDR3 protein. D genes are given only for firm matches. Rows give clone size only sometimes, using once, few, many, or a class for an expanded clone.

TRBD1 | NA | TRBJ1-5 | TRBV28 | TGTGCCATTTCGACAGGGGTCAATCAGCCCCAGCATTTT | CAISTGVNQPQHF
NA | few | TRBJ1-4 | TRBV9 | TGTGCCAGCAGCGTAGAGGGCAGTGAAAAACTGTTTTTT | CASSVEGSEKLFF
NA | NA | TRBJ2-7 | TRBV5-5 | TGTGCCAGCAGCTCGGAGATGTACACAGGGACCTACGAGCAGTACTTC | CASSSEMYTGTYEQYF
TRBD1 | NA | TRBJ1-5 | TRBV15 | TGTGCCACCCGGACAGGGAACCAGCCCCAGCATTTT | CATRTGNQPQHF
NA | NA | TRBJ2-3 | TRBV28 | TGTGCCAGCAAGACTGGGGGAAGGAGCACAGATACGCAGTATTTT | CASKTGGRSTDTQYF
NA | NA | TRBJ2-1 | TRBV2 | TGTGCCAGCAGTGAATACAATGAGCAGTTCTTC | CASSEYNEQFF
TRBD1 | NA | TRBJ2-1 | TRBV19 | TGTGCCAGTAGTTCGGGACAGGCTACCTACAATGAGCAGTTCTTC | CASSSGQATYNEQFF
NA | NA | TRBJ1-2 | TRBV6-5 | TGTGCCAGCAGTTACTCGTCTGCAGGGGATCCCTATGGCTACACCTTC | CASSYSSAGDPYGYTF
NA | NA | TRBJ1-4 | TRBV29-1 | TGCAGCGTTGGAGAGGGGGTCGGTGAAAAACTGTTTTTT | CSVGEGVGEKLFF
NA | NA | TRBJ1-2 | TRBV4-2 | TGTGCCAGCACCCCAGTGGGGGGCGTCCTCTATGGCTACACCTTC | CASTPVGGVLYGYTF
TRBD1 | NA | TRBJ2-5 | TRBV12-3/TRBV12-4 | TGTGCCAGCAGGACAGGGGAAGAGACCCAGTACTTC | CASRTGEETQYF
NA | NA | TRBJ2-7 | TRBV7-9 | TGTGCCAGCAGCCGCCGGTCACAGGGTTTCAGCGAGCAGTACTTC | CASSRRSQGFSEQYF